Below, 15 T cell receptor beta chains from the same sample are listed, as sequenced in a study of beta chain features in type 1 diabetes. Expressed TCRB transcripts were sequenced after all isolated RNA was converted to cDNA. Profiled with immunoSEQ multiplex PCR; TCRdb holds only in-frame clones, not every one. Among 600,000 or so clones listed, around an eighth were seen once. Whole-study results and caveats: Shorter TCRB CDR3s, moderately but significantly so, marked every one of the four CD4+ subsets in Type 1 diabetes patients.

What these receptors recognize is not known. What was sequenced was naive CD4+ T cells from blood. The receptors derive from a man between 25 and 39 years old with type 1 diabetes.

The genes are TRBV14 and TRBJ1-1; D is undetermined. The germline V gene has CDR1 SGHDN and CDR2 FVKESK. Between the trimmed V and J ends, which lost 2 bases and 3 bases, there was a span of 7 bases. This CDR3 contains 13 residues. The DNA of the CDR3 is TGTGCCAGCAGCCAACTTATGGACACTGAAGCTTTCTTT. Translation gives CASSQLMDTEAFF.

This clone was found a few times. This chain connects TRBV7-9 to TRBJ2-7; D unresolved. The CDR3 covers 14 residues. CDR1 SEHNR and CDR2 FQNEAQ come from the germline V gene (reference sequence). V was clipped by 1 base and J by 5 bases, with 12 bases between them. CDR3 amino acids: CASSLDGPYNEQYF. The CDR3 DNA follows: TGTGCCAGCAGCTTAGATGGTCCCTACAACGAGCAGTACTTC. Full variable domain (remainder filled in from reference TRBV7-9 and TRBJ2-7): DTGVSQNPRHKITKRGQNVTFRCDPISEHNRLYWYRQTLGQGPEFLTYFQNEAQLEKSRLLSDRFSAERPKGSFSTLEIQRTEQGDSAMYLCASSLDGPYNEQYFGPGTRLTVT.

V and J are TRBV23-1 and TRBJ2-7; D may be TRBD1 or TRBD2 (5 bases each). TRBV23-1 is reported as an ORF; its role is uncertain. The CDR3 runs 14 residues. CDR3 coding DNA: TGCGTCCAGCAGTTTCCCCCAGGGACGGCCGAGCAGTACTTC. This translates into CVQQFPPGTAEQYF.

This clone showed up just a few times. In the same sample, other DNA sequences code for this CDR3. V is TRBV9 and J is TRBJ2-1, with a tentative D call TRBD1 (6 bases). The length of the CDR3 is 13 residues. The germline gives CDR1 SGDLS, CDR2 YYNGEE. The V end lost 3 bases, the J end lost 4 bases, and 8 bases lay between the germline ends. Here the CDR3 DNA reads TGTGCCAGCAGCGCAGGGACATACAATGAGCAGTTCTTC. Translated, it gives CASSAGTYNEQFF. The full variable domain, completed using reference TRBV9 and TRBJ2-1, is DSGVTQTPKHLITATGQRVTLRCSPRSGDLSVYWYQQSLDQGLQFLIQYYNGEERAKGNILERFSAQQFPDLHSELNLSSLELGDSALYFCASSAGTYNEQFFGPGTRLTVL.

In its sample, this clone was seen a few times. The rearrangement links TRBV4-3 to TRBJ2-2, with D maybe TRBD1 (6 bases). Between the trimmed V and J ends, which lost 0 bases and 0 bases, there was a span of 14 bases. The germline V gene has CDR1 LGHNA and CDR2 YSLEER. The CDR3 runs to 18 residues. This CDR3 is CASSQEPGHTTNTGELFF. The CDR3 nucleotides are TGCGCCAGCAGCCAAGAACCGGGACATACCACGAACACCGGGGAGCTGTTTTTT.

This clone showed up just a few times. The rearrangement uses TRBV30 and TRBJ2-5, with D possibly matching TRBD2 (6 bases). CDR3 length: 12 residues. Looked up from germline, CDR1 is GTSNPN and CDR2 is SVGIG (reference sequence). Trimming cost V 2 bases and J 5 bases, with 9 bases left between them. The CDR3 nucleotides are TGTGCCTGGAGTTATGGGAGGGAGACCCAGTACTTC. Encoded protein: CAWSYGRETQYF.

This clone occurred a few times. The sample has other DNA sequences that encode this CDR3 too. This chain connects TRBV4-3 to TRBJ2-3, with D possibly TRBD1 on 5 matching bases. Per the germline V gene, CDR1 is LGHNA and CDR2 is YSLEER. CDR3 length: 14 amino acids. With 0 bases removed from V and 1 base from J, the gap between germline ends came to 5 bases. Here the CDR3 reads CASSQDRGTDTQYF. CDR3 bases: TGCGCCAGCAGCCAAGACAGGGGCACAGATACGCAGTATTTT.

This clone has more than one count but fewer than ten. The genes are TRBV9 and TRBJ1-1, with D possibly being TRBD1 (5 bases). Germline CDR1 reads SGDLS; CDR2 reads YYNGEE. With 5 bases removed from V and 2 bases from J, the gap between germline ends came to 10 bases. The CDR3 spans 13 residues. CDR3: CASRRDGNTEAFF. CDR3 nucleotides: TGTGCCAGCAGGAGGGACGGAAACACTGAAGCTTTCTTT.

In its sample, this clone was seen a few times. The rearrangement links TRBV30 to TRBJ2-5, with D possibly being TRBD2 (5 bases). The CDR3 covers 13 residues. The germline V gene has CDR1 GTSNPN and CDR2 SVGIG (reference sequence). V lost 5 bases to trimming and J lost 5 bases, with 15 bases between them. DNA for the CDR3: TGTGCCTGGGATGTTGCGGGCGGGGAGACCCAGTACTTC. Protein sequence: CAWDVAGGETQYF.

With regard to this clone: This sample includes further DNA sequences coding for the same CDR3. The V gene is TRBV9, the J gene TRBJ1-3; 7 bases are a match to TRBD1. Germline-derived CDR1 and CDR2 are SGDLS and YYNGEE. V gave up 2 bases and J gave up 4 bases; unmatched junction bases: 3. CDR3 length equals 14 residues. The DNA for the CDR3 is TGTGCCAGCAGCGTTGGGACAGCCGGAAACACCATATATTTT. Translated: CASSVGTAGNTIYF.

This clone was seen a few times. The chain joins TRBV2 to TRBJ1-2; D uncertain. The V end lost 3 bases, the J end lost 4 bases, and 9 bases lay between the germline ends. Looked up from germline, CDR1 is SNHLY and CDR2 is FYNNEI. CDR3 size: 13 residues. CDR3 in amino acids: CASSDKQIYGYTF. CDR3 DNA sequence: TGTGCCAGCAGTGATAAACAGATCTATGGCTACACCTTC.

The chain carries TRBV29-1 and TRBJ1-4; 9 bases agree with TRBD1. The V and J ends lost 7 bases and 6 bases, in that order; junction bases with no gene match: 3. CDR1 is SQVTM and CDR2 is ANQGSEA in the germline V gene. This CDR3 comprises 12 residues. The chain's CDR3 is CSADRGDEKLFF. CDR3 sequence (DNA): TGCAGCGCAGACAGGGGGGATGAAAAACTGTTTTTT.

This clone was observed a few times. This rearrangement joins TRBV2 to TRBJ1-2, with 10 bases identical to TRBD1. This CDR3 is built from 16 residues. CDR1 is SNHLY and CDR2 is FYNNEI in the germline V gene. Unmatched junction bases numbered 13, after V lost 8 bases and J lost 4 bases. CDR3 sequence: CASPATRTGGLYGYTF. The DNA of the CDR3 is TGTGCCAGCCCTGCGACCCGGACAGGGGGTCTCTATGGCTACACCTTC.

The chain combines TRBV11-2 with TRBJ2-7; 8 nucleotides align to TRBD1. Germline CDR1 SGHAT, CDR2 FQNNGV. There are 14 residues in the CDR3. J lost 3 bases, V lost 5 bases, and 6 bases had no gene match. CDR3 in DNA: TGTGCCAGCAGCGCGGCAGACAGGGGCTACGAGCAGTACTTC. Encoded protein: CASSAADRGYEQYF.

About this clone: This same CDR3 is encoded by further DNA sequences in the sample. This chain joins TRBV29-1 and TRBJ1-1; D not resolved. Germline assignment: CDR1 SQVTM and CDR2 ANQGSEA. This CDR3 comprises 13 residues. Trimming took off 0 bases at V and 1 base at J, with 6 bases between the two ends. CDR3 sequence reads: CSVEDRGNTEAFF. The DNA of the CDR3 is TGCAGCGTTGAAGACCGAGGGAACACTGAAGCTTTCTTT.